The sequence of this TCR beta chain was determined in a study of blood T cells in healthy people across ages. A sample-barcoded 5' primer and a J-beta primer mix were used in a second PCR of roughly 7 to 11 cycles. Each cDNA molecule received a tag from a template-switch adaptor that had 12 random nucleotides. TCRdb redid the calling of the 5' RACE reads with MiXCR, one entry per CDR3 protein. The data show approximately 810,000 distinct CDR3 sequences, with more than 25% seen just once and 15% to 20% held by the top ten. Trimming cost V 0 bases and J 3 bases, with 13 bases left between them. CDR1 is SGHRS and CDR2 is YFSETQ in the germline V gene. The CDR3 loop spans 16 amino acids.

The chain links TRBV5-1 to TRBJ2-4; tentatively, D is TRBD1 or TRBD2 (5 bases each). This clonotype was sampled from a woman older than 75 in good health. The sequenced material came from blood. This chain's CDR3 is CASSLEGRGLKNIQYF. DNA for the CDR3: TGCGCCAGCAGCTTGGAGGGACGGGGCCTCAAAAACATTCAGTACTTC.